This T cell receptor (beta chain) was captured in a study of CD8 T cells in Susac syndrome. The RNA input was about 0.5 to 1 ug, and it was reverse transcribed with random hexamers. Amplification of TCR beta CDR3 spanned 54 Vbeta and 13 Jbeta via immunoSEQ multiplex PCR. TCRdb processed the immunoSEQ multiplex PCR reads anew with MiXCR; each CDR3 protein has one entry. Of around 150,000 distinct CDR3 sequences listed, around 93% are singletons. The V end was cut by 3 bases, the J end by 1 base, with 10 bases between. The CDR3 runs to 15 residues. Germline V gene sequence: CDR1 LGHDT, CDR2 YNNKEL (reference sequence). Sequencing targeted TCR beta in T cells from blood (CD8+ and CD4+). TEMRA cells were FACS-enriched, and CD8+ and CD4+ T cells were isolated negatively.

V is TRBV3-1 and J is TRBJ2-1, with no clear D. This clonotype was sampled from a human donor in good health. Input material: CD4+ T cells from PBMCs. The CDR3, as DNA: TGTGCCAGCAGCCAGGGTCGACCTTCCTACAATGAGCAGTTCTTC. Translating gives CASSQGRPSYNEQFF.